This T cell receptor beta chain was retrieved from a study of blood T cells in healthy people across ages. Notes on the study in general: Naive T cell percentage showed a strong correlation with TCR beta diversity.

With a J-beta primer mix and a sample-barcoded 5' primer, a second PCR ran roughly 7 to 11 cycles. Each cDNA was tagged by a template-switch adaptor containing 12 random nucleotides. TCRdb re-called the 5' RACE reads through MiXCR, storing one row per CDR3 protein. The table has about 1.8 million distinct CDR3 sequences, about 49% seen once; the top ten hold over 2%. Trimming removed 6 bases from V and 4 bases from J, with 17 bases in between. Germline loops: CDR1 SGHVS, CDR2 FNYEAQ. The CDR3 is made up of 15 amino acids. The total RNA that was extracted per sample amounted to at least 5 micrograms. As concerns this clonotype: Its antigen is not known.

The J gene is TRBJ2-3, the V gene TRBV7-6; a weak D match, TRBD2 (6 bases). This TCR was recovered from a woman between 40 and 50 years old in good health. The source material was blood. The CDR3 nucleotides read TGTGCCAGCAGGTCCTCCGCGGGGAACCCAGATACGCAGTATTTT. Protein: CASRSSAGNPDTQYF.